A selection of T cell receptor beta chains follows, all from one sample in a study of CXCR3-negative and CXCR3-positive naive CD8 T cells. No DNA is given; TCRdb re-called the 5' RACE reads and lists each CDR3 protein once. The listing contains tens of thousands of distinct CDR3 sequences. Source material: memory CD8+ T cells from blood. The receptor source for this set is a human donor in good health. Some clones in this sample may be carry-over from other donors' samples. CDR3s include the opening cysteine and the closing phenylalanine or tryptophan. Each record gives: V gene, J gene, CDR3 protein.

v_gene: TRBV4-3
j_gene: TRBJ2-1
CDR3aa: CASSQDISGGYNEQFF

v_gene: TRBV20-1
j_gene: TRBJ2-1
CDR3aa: CSALAQGAGYNEQFF

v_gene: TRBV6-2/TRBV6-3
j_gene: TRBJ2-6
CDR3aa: CASKGGVTSGANVLTF

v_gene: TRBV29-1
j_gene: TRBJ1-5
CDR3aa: CSVGAQGGGQPQHF

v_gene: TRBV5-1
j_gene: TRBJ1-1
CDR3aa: CASSSTDRGETEAFF

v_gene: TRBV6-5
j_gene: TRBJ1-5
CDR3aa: CASSYKGAYGQPQHF

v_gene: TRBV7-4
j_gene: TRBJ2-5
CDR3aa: CASTPTRLKGETQYF

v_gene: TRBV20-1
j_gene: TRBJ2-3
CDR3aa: CSALNSGLSTDTQYF

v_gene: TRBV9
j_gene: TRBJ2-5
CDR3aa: CASSNTGTQETQYF

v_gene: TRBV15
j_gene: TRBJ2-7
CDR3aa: CATKLDTSGTYEQYF

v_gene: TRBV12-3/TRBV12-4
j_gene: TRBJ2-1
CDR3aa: CASRRGRNNEQFF

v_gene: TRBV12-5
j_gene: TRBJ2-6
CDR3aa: CAWSEGRISGANVLTF

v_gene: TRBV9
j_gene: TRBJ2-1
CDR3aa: CASSASGTRNEQFF

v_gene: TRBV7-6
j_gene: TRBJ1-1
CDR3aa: CASSLGQGTNTEAFF

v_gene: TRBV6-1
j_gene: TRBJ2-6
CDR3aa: CASSERGSGANVLTF

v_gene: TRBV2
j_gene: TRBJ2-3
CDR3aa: CASSEDWTGGDTDTQYF

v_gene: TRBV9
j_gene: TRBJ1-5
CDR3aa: CASSPSRDRDQPQHF

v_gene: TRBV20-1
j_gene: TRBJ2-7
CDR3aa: CSARLPATYEQYF